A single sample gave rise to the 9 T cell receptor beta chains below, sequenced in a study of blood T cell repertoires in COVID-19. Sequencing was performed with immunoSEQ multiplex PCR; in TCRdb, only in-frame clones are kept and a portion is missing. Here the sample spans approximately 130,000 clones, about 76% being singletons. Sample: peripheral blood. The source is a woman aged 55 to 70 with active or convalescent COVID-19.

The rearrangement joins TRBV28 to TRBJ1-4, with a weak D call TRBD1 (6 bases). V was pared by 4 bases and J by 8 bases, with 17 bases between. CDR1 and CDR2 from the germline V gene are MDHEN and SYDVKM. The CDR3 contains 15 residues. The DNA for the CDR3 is TGTGCCAGCAGTTCCGAAACAGGGAAAGCGGAAAAACTGTTTTTT. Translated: CASSSETGKAEKLFF.

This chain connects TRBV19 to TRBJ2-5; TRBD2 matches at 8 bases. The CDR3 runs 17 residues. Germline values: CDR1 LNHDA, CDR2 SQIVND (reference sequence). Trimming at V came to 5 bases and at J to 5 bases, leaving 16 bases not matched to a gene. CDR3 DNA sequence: TGTGCCAGTAGTGAAATTAGCGGGGCCCAACCTCGGGAGACCCAGTACTTC. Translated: CASSEISGAQPRETQYF.

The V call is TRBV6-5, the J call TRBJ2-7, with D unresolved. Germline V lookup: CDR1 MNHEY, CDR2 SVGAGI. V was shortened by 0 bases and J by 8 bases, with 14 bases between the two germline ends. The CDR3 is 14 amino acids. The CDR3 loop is CASSYSEALYKQYF. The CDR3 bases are TGTGCCAGCAGTTACTCTGAGGCTTTATACAAGCAGTACTTC.

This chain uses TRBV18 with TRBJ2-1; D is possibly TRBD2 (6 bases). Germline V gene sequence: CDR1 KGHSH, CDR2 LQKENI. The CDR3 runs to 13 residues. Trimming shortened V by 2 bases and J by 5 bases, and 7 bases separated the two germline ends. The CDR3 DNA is TGTGCCAGCTCACCAGCGGGGAACAATGAGCAGTTCTTC. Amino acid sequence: CASSPAGNNEQFF.

The chain's CDR3 is CATSREMTSGQRGDEQFF. The CDR3 coding sequence is TGTGCCACCAGCAGGGAAATGACTAGCGGGCAAAGAGGTGATGAGCAGTTCTTC. The chain has TRBV15 and TRBJ2-1; 10 bases fit TRBD2. J lost 8 bases, V lost 3 bases, and 16 bases had no gene match. The germline V gene encodes CDR1 LNHNV and CDR2 YYDKDF (reference sequence). The CDR3 covers 18 residues.

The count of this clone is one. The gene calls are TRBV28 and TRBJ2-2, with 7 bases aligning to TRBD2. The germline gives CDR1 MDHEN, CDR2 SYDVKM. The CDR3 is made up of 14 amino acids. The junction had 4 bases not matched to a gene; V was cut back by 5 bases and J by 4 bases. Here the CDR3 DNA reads TGTGCCAGCAGTCGACTAGCCAGCACCGGGGAGCTGTTTTTT. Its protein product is CASSRLASTGELFF.

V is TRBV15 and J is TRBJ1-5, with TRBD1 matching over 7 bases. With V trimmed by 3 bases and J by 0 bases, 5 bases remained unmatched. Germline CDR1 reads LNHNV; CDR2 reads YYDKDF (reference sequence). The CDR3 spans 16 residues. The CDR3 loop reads CATSSSQGVSNQPQHF. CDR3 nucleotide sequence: TGTGCCACCAGCAGCTCCCAGGGGGTTAGCAATCAGCCCCAGCATTTT.

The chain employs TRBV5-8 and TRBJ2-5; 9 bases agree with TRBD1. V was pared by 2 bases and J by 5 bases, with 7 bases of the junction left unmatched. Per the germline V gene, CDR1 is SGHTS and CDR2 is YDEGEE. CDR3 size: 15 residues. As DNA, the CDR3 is TGTGCCAGCAGCTTTGCGGGACAGGGTGGGGAGACCCAGTACTTC. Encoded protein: CASSFAGQGGETQYF.

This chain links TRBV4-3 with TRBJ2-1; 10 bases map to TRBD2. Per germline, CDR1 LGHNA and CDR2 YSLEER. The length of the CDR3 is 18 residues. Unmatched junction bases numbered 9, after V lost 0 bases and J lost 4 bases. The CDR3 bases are TGCGCCAGCAGCCAAGATCCTCAAGGACTAGCGGTTTACAATGAGCAGTTCTTC. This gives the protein CASSQDPQGLAVYNEQFF.